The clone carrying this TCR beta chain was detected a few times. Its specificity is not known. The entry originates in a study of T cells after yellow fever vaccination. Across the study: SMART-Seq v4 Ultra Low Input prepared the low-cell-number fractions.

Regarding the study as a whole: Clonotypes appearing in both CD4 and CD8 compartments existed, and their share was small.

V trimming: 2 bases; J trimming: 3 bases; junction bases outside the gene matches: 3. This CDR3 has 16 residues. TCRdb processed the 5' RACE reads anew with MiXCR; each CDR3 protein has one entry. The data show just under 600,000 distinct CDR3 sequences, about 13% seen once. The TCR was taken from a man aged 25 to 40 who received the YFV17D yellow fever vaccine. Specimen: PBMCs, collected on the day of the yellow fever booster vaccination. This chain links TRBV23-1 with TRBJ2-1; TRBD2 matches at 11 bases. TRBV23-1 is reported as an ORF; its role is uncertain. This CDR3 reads CASSQTSGRFYNEQFF. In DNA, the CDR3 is TGCGCCAGCAGTCAAACTAGCGGGAGATTCTACAATGAGCAGTTCTTC.